This T cell receptor (beta chain) was retrieved from a study of blood T cell repertoires in COVID-19. About the research overall: Samples of COVID-19 (acute and convalescent) were obtained from the United States, Italy and Spain. PBMCs, B-cell-depleted T cells, or T cells were the source of the cDNA or gDNA that made up the material.

In the original analysis: Amplification of reference gene primers was used by the study to estimate nucleated cell counts. Method: immunoSEQ multiplex PCR; TCRdb's copy keeps in-frame clones and lacks some. V and J calls and clone size are those listed in that table; D and trimming were worked out from the DNA. The repertoire holds roughly 87,000 clones, about 87% seen once, with 4% to 5.5% in the top ten. Trimming took off 2 bases at V and 2 bases at J, with 10 bases between the two ends. In germline, CDR1 is LNHDA, CDR2 SQIVND (reference sequence). The CDR3 extends over 14 amino acids. V gene TRBV19 combines with J gene TRBJ2-7, with D possibly being TRBD1 (5 bases). The receptor's source is a middle-aged man with acute or convalescent COVID-19. Sequencing was carried out using peripheral blood. CDR3 bases: TGTGCCAGTAGTATAAGGCAGGGAACCTACGAGCAGTACTTC. As protein: CASSIRQGTYEQYF.